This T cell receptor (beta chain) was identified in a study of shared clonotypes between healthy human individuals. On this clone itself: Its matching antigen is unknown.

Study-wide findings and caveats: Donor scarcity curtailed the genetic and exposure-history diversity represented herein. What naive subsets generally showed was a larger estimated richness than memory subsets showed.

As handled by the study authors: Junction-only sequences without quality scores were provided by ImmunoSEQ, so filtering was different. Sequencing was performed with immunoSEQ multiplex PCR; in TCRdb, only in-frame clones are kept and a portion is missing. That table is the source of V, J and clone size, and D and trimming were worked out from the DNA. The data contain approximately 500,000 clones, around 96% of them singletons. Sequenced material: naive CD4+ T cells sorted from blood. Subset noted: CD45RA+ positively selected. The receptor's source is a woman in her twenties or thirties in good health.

In DNA, the CDR3 is TGTGCCAGCAGCTTCCCCAGGACAGGGGGCCTAAATAGCAATCAGCCCCAGCATTTT. Protein product: CASSFPRTGGLNSNQPQHF. The chain recombines TRBV5-5 with TRBJ1-5; the match to TRBD1 covers 11 bases. CDR3 length: 19 residues. Germline assignment: CDR1 SGHKS and CDR2 YYEKEE (reference sequence). Unmatched junction bases numbered 10, after V lost 2 bases and J lost 0 bases.